The 29 T cell receptor beta chains below all came from one sample that was sequenced in a study of CD8 T cells in Susac syndrome. Reverse transcription of roughly 0.45 to 1 ug RNA used random hexamers. A single record per CDR3 protein comes from TCRdb applying MiXCR to the immunoSEQ multiplex PCR reads. The sample comprises 150,000 or so distinct CDR3 sequences, roughly 95% of which are singletons, and 0.16% rests with the top ten. Sequenced input: CD4+ T cells from PBMCs. These receptors all stem from a human donor with Susac syndrome.

This chain uses TRBV15 with TRBJ2-3; D may correspond to TRBD1 or TRBD2 (5 bases each). Germline CDR1 and CDR2: LNHNV and YYDKDF (reference sequence). This CDR3 region has 15 residues. V was trimmed by 5 bases and J by 1 base, leaving 13 bases between them. CDR3: CATSFSVGRTDTQYF. The CDR3 nucleotides are TGTGCCACCAGCTTTAGTGTGGGACGCACAGATACGCAGTATTTT.

The chain employs TRBV29-1 and TRBJ2-4; 8 nucleotides agree with TRBD2. The trim removed 4 bases at V and 6 bases at J, leaving 14 bases unmatched. The germline gives CDR1 SQVTM, CDR2 ANQGSEA. The CDR3 is made up of 16 amino acids. The CDR3 DNA sequence: TGCAGCGTTGCCAGTTCCCTATCCGGGACTAGAAACATTCAGTACTTC. This sequence encodes CSVASSLSGTRNIQYF.

The rearrangement uses TRBV14 and TRBJ2-7; 7 bases are a match to TRBD1. The length of the CDR3 is 15 residues. V was clipped by 0 bases and J by 3 bases; unmatched bases: 5. CDR1 and CDR2 (germline): SGHDN, FVKESK. The CDR3 DNA sequence: TGTGCCAGCAGCCAAGAAGACAGGGCCCGCTACGAGCAGTACTTC. This gives the protein CASSQEDRARYEQYF.

The chain is built from TRBV27 and TRBJ2-2, with D maybe TRBD2 (5 bases). CDR3 length: 15 amino acids. V was clipped by 7 bases and J by 7 bases, with 19 bases between them. Germline CDR1 MNHEY, CDR2 SMNVEV (reference sequence). CDR3 nucleotides: TGTGCCAGCATAAGCCCCGGGGTTGGGAGCGGGGAGCTGTTTTTT. It is translated as CASISPGVGSGELFF.

V gene TRBV6-5 combines with J gene TRBJ2-3; unclear D gene. The CDR3 totals 13 residues. CDR1 and CDR2 (germline): MNHEY, SVGAGI. V was cut by 4 bases and J by 2 bases, with 7 bases left in between. CDR3 sequence: CASSLQITDTQYF. In DNA, the CDR3 is TGTGCCAGCAGTTTGCAGATCACAGATACGCAGTATTTT.

V usage is TRBV7-6 and J usage is TRBJ1-6; TRBD1 matches 8 bases. This CDR3 region has 13 residues. Germline trimming cut 5 bases from V and 14 bases from J; bases unmatched to any gene: 8. Germline-derived CDR1 and CDR2 are SGHVS and FNYEAQ. The CDR3 bases are TGTGCCAGCAGCCGGGGACAGGAATCGACCCTCCACTTT. It specifies CASSRGQESTLHF.

V and J are TRBV18 and TRBJ1-5; D unclear. With 2 bases removed from V and 3 bases from J, the gap between germline ends came to 5 bases. The CDR3 loop spans 13 amino acids. Looked up from germline, CDR1 is KGHSH and CDR2 is LQKENI. The CDR3 loop reads CASSPSFNQPQHF. The CDR3 nucleotides read TGTGCCAGCTCACCATCGTTCAATCAGCCCCAGCATTTT.

The rearrangement links TRBV14 to TRBJ2-1; D remains ambiguous. V was cut by 1 base and J by 4 bases, with 11 bases left in between. The germline gives CDR1 SGHDN, CDR2 FVKESK. This CDR3 spans 15 amino acids. The CDR3 sequence is CASSQAGKGYNEQFF. The CDR3 DNA follows: TGTGCCAGCAGCCAAGCGGGTAAGGGTTACAATGAGCAGTTCTTC.

The rearrangement links TRBV29-1 to TRBJ2-3; 7 nucleotides match TRBD2. J was trimmed by 1 base and V by 2 bases; bases with no gene match: 3. Per germline, CDR1 SQVTM and CDR2 ANQGSEA. CDR3 length equals 14 residues. In nucleotides, the CDR3 is TGCAGCGTTGAATTGGCGGGGGGCACAGATACGCAGTATTTT. Translating gives CSVELAGGTDTQYF.

This chain uses TRBV5-1 with TRBJ1-3, with D uncertain. Trimming removed 3 bases from V and 0 bases from J, with 7 bases in between. The CDR3 is 14 residues long. Germline V CDR1 and CDR2: SGHRS, YFSETQ. Here the CDR3 reads CASSSSVSGNTIYF. Written as DNA, the CDR3 is TGCGCCAGCAGCTCGTCAGTCTCTGGAAACACCATATATTTT.

This chain uses TRBV7-7 with TRBJ2-5, with D possibly TRBD2 on 6 matching bases. Trimming shortened V by 2 bases and J by 5 bases, and 12 bases separated the two germline ends. This CDR3 has 14 residues. Germline CDR1 is SSHAT and CDR2 is FNYEAQ (reference sequence). CDR3 sequence: CASSLTRAGETQYF. The CDR3 DNA is TGTGCCAGCAGCTTAACTCGCGCGGGGGAGACCCAGTACTTC.

This clonotype was detected once. The rearrangement links TRBV7-9 to TRBJ2-5, with TRBD2 matching 10 bases. V lost 4 bases to trimming and J lost 4 bases; unmatched junction nucleotides: 6. The CDR3 consists of 15 residues. Germline lookup yields CDR1 SEHNR and CDR2 FQNEAQ (reference sequence). The CDR3 protein is CASSSAGGRGETQYF. The CDR3 DNA reads TGTGCCAGCAGCTCAGCGGGGGGGCGTGGAGAGACCCAGTACTTC.

The chain couples TRBV29-1 to TRBJ1-1; D is perhaps TRBD1 (5 bases). Trimming removed 3 bases from V and 5 bases from J, with 16 bases in between. Germline-derived CDR1 and CDR2 are SQVTM and ANQGSEA. The CDR3 is 14 amino acids. As DNA, the CDR3 is TGCAGCGTTGAGGGGACCTTTAAGGGGACTGAAGCTTTCTTT. It encodes CSVEGTFKGTEAFF. The complete variable domain, with remaining parts taken from reference TRBV29-1 and TRBJ1-1, reads SAVISQKPSRDICQRGTSLTIQCQVDSQVTMMFWYRQQPGQSLTLIATANQGSEATYESGFVIDKFPISRPNLTFSTLTVSNMSPEDSSIYLCSVEGTFKGTEAFFGQGTRLTVV.

The CDR3 loop reads CASSSLSVRVGSPLHF. CDR3 nucleotide sequence: TGTGCCAGCAGCTCCTTGTCCGTCAGGGTAGGGTCACCCCTCCACTTT. This chain connects TRBV5-6 to TRBJ1-6, with D perhaps TRBD1 (5 bases). Germline V CDR1 and CDR2: SGHDT, YYEEEE. The CDR3 totals 16 residues. V lost 3 bases to trimming and J lost 10 bases, with 20 bases between them.

The chain links TRBV20-1 to TRBJ2-1, with 9 bases matching TRBD2. The trim removed 3 bases at V and 3 bases at J, leaving 9 bases unmatched. This CDR3 has 16 residues. Germline V lookup: CDR1 DFQATT, CDR2 SNEGSKA (reference sequence). The CDR3 DNA follows: TGCAGTGCTAGCCGATTAGCGGGGGAGTTCTACAATGAGCAGTTCTTC. Translating it yields CSASRLAGEFYNEQFF.

The chain carries TRBV5-4 and TRBJ2-3, with TRBD2 matching 8 bases. V was clipped by 0 bases and J by 4 bases; unmatched bases: 1. CDR3 length equals 14 residues. In germline, CDR1 is SGHNT, CDR2 YYREEE (reference sequence). Written as DNA, the CDR3 is TGTGCCAGCAGCTTGGCAGCGGGGGCAGATACGCAGTATTTT. Protein sequence: CASSLAAGADTQYF.

The rearrangement uses TRBV7-2 and TRBJ2-1; D unresolved. This CDR3 contains 16 residues. Deletions cut 5 bases from V and 2 bases from J, with 16 bases between. From germline, CDR1 is SGHTA and CDR2 FQGNSA. CDR3 DNA: TGTGCCAGCAGCCTAGACCCCCCCCGGACCTACAATGAGCAGTTCTTC. It translates to CASSLDPPRTYNEQFF. Using reference TRBV7-2 and TRBJ2-1 for the parts outside the CDR3, the full variable domain is GAGVSQSPSNKVTEKGKDVELRCDPISGHTALYWYRQSLGQGLEFLIYFQGNSAPDKSGLPSDRFSAERTGGSVSTLTIQRTQQEDSAVYLCASSLDPPRTYNEQFFGPGTRLTVL.

This chain uses TRBV10-3 with TRBJ1-1; D not resolved. The germline V gene has CDR1 ENHRY and CDR2 SYGVKD. V shed 3 bases and J shed 7 bases, with 12 bases lying between them. There are 13 residues in the CDR3. Here the CDR3 reads CAISERESVEAFF. The CDR3 DNA is TGTGCCATCAGTGAAAGGGAGTCGGTTGAAGCTTTCTTT.

The V and J genes are TRBV14 and TRBJ2-5; D gene ambiguous. This CDR3 comprises 13 residues. The germline V and J ends were trimmed by 3 bases and 4 bases, with 9 bases remaining between them. The germline CDR1 and CDR2 sequences are SGHDN and FVKESK. Here the CDR3 reads CASSHRLLETQYF. CDR3 in DNA: TGTGCCAGCAGCCATCGGCTCCTAGAGACCCAGTACTTC.

The V call is TRBV7-9, the J call TRBJ1-5, with a weak D call TRBD1 (5 bases). The germline CDR1 and CDR2 sequences are SEHNR and FQNEAQ (reference sequence). V was shortened by 3 bases and J by 5 bases, with 5 bases between the two germline ends. The CDR3 covers 12 residues. The CDR3 is CASSLTDQPQHF. The CDR3 nucleotides read TGTGCCAGCAGCTTGACAGATCAGCCCCAGCATTTT. The whole variable domain, filled in from reference TRBV7-9 and TRBJ1-5, reads DTGVSQNPRHKITKRGQNVTFRCDPISEHNRLYWYRQTLGQGPEFLTYFQNEAQLEKSRLLSDRFSAERPKGSFSTLEIQRTEQGDSAMYLCASSLTDQPQHFGDGTRLSIL.

In its sample, this clonotype was seen once. The gene calls are TRBV29-1 and TRBJ2-3; 7 bases map to TRBD2. Germline-derived CDR1 and CDR2 are SQVTM and ANQGSEA. This CDR3 has 16 amino acids. V shed 6 bases and J 0 bases; nucleotides not matched to a gene: 12. CDR3 sequence: CSVLGRGSGSTDTQYF. CDR3 DNA sequence: TGCAGCGTCCTTGGACGGGGTAGCGGGAGCACAGATACGCAGTATTTT.

V gene TRBV14 combines with J gene TRBJ1-2, with TRBD1 as a possible D gene (6 bases). Looked up from germline, CDR1 is SGHDN and CDR2 is FVKESK. CDR3 length: 16 amino acids. Trimming took off 0 bases at V and 2 bases at J, with 13 bases between the two ends. CDR3: CASSQDLLDSNYGYTF. DNA of the CDR3: TGTGCCAGCAGCCAAGATTTGCTGGACAGCAACTATGGCTACACCTTC.

The chain is built from TRBV20-1 and TRBJ2-7, with a tentative D call TRBD2 (6 bases). The CDR3 contains 12 residues. V gave up 3 bases and J gave up 2 bases, with 8 bases separating them. CDR1 and CDR2 (germline): DFQATT, SNEGSKA (reference sequence). CDR3 nucleotide sequence: TGCAGTGCTAGTGGGACTCCCTACGAGCAGTACTTC. Amino acids: CSASGTPYEQYF.

This chain's CDR3 is CSARVAGTGFQPQHF. CDR3 nucleotides: TGCAGTGCTAGAGTCGCCGGGACAGGGTTTCAGCCCCAGCATTTT. The genes are TRBV20-1 and TRBJ1-5, with TRBD1 matching over 9 bases. The V gene's germline CDR1 is DFQATT and CDR2 SNEGSKA (reference sequence). J was trimmed by 6 bases and V by 1 base; bases with no gene match: 7. The CDR3 is 15 amino acids.

The chain couples TRBV29-1 to TRBJ1-1; D is ambiguous. Germline V gene data show CDR1 as SQVTM and CDR2 as ANQGSEA. The CDR3 has 12 residues. Trimming removed 7 bases from V and 2 bases from J, with 11 bases in between. The CDR3 here is CSGRQPNTEAFF. CDR3 bases: TGCAGCGGCCGGCAGCCCAACACTGAAGCTTTCTTT.

CDR3 nucleotides: TGCAGTGCTAGCGGCCCGTCTACCGGGGAGCTGTTTTTT. Residues: CSASGPSTGELFF. The chain couples TRBV20-1 to TRBJ2-2, with D unclear. Between the trimmed V and J ends, which lost 3 bases and 5 bases, there was a span of 10 bases. Germline CDR1 DFQATT, CDR2 SNEGSKA (reference sequence). The CDR3 consists of 13 residues.

The V call is TRBV20-1, the J call TRBJ2-4; TRBD2 might be the D (5 bases). V shed 4 bases and J shed 6 bases, with 13 bases lying between them. Germline assignment: CDR1 DFQATT and CDR2 SNEGSKA (reference sequence). This CDR3 is 13 amino acids long. The CDR3, as DNA: TGCAGTGCTAACCCGGTGAGCGGAAACATTCAGTACTTC. Translation: CSANPVSGNIQYF.

The chain recombines TRBV9 with TRBJ2-3; the match to TRBD2 covers 10 bases. This CDR3 spans 17 amino acids. The junction had 6 bases not matched to a gene; V was cut back by 0 bases and J by 2 bases. Germline V lookup: CDR1 SGDLS, CDR2 YYNGEE. The CDR3 sequence: CASSVASSGGNTDTQYF. As DNA, the CDR3 is TGTGCCAGCAGCGTAGCTTCTAGCGGGGGAAACACAGATACGCAGTATTTT. Full variable domain (missing parts from reference TRBV9 and TRBJ2-3): DSGVTQTPKHLITATGQRVTLRCSPRSGDLSVYWYQQSLDQGLQFLIQYYNGEERAKGNILERFSAQQFPDLHSELNLSSLELGDSALYFCASSVASSGGNTDTQYFGPGTRLTVL.

The chain is built from TRBV7-6 and TRBJ1-6; 7 positions agree with TRBD1. J gave up 9 bases and V 4 bases, and 6 bases lay outside the gene matches. Germline assignment: CDR1 SGHVS and CDR2 FNYEAQ. CDR3 length: 14 amino acids. For the CDR3, the DNA is TGTGCCAGCAGCTACGGACAGGTCGGTTCACCCCTCCACTTT. Residues: CASSYGQVGSPLHF. Based on the CDR3 plus reference TRBV7-6 and TRBJ1-6, the full variable domain is GAGVSQSPRYKVTKRGQDVALRCDPISGHVSLYWYRQALGQGPEFLTYFNYEAQQDKSGLPNDRFSAERPEGSISTLTIQRTEQRDSAMYRCASSYGQVGSPLHFGNGTRLTVT.